This TCR beta chain was recovered during a study of T cells in Graves' hyperthyroidism and ophthalmopathy. Germline V gives CDR1 DFQATT, CDR2 SNEGSKA (reference sequence). The CDR3 runs to 14 residues. V lost 0 bases and J 8 bases, leaving 14 bases between the germline ends. There are many counts of this clonotype. What was amplified from RNA transcripts were TCR beta CDR3 regions. First-round RT-PCR targeting the TCR CDR3 was performed with the HTBI primer set. MiXCR, run by TCRdb on the multiplex PCR reads, gives a single entry per CDR3 protein. The table includes about 290,000 distinct CDR3 sequences, approximately 17% detected once.

This TCR was sampled from an older woman with Graves' ophthalmopathy. The sequenced sample consisted of blood. The chain combines TRBV20-1 with TRBJ2-1; D is unclear. The CDR3 DNA follows: TGCAGTGCTAGAGATCGCCTAGGGTCCCATGAGCAGTTCTTC. Protein product: CSARDRLGSHEQFF.